The clone carrying this TCR beta chain was seen at least ten times. Building of the TCR beta libraries involved iRepertoire HTBI primers and Arm-PCR of CDR3 regions. TCRdb processed the multiplex PCR reads anew with MiXCR; each CDR3 protein has one entry. There are 300,000 to 400,000 distinct CDR3 sequences in the sample; 16% occur only once, and 25% to 30% lies in the top ten. As to time point: newly diagnosed GD, antithyroid drugs for less than 3 months. Preparation of the TCR library used RNA extracted from PBMCs. This record belongs to a study of regulatory T cells in long-lasting Graves disease. This sample also belongs to another study, concerning T cells in Graves' hyperthyroidism and ophthalmopathy. This second study notes: HTBI primers were used for first-round RT-PCR of the TCR CDR3.

The sample here was peripheral blood mononuclear cells (PBMCs), taken at new diagnosis, from a patient treated with antithyroid drugs. The source of this sequence is a man between 40 and 49 years old with Graves disease.

This chain's CDR3 is CASSQGQWGSPLHF. The CDR3 DNA follows: TGTGCCAGCAGCCAGGGACAGTGGGGCTCACCCCTCCACTTT. The chain couples TRBV5-4 to TRBJ1-6, with 7 bases matching TRBD1. This CDR3 region has 14 residues. Germline V gene sequence: CDR1 SGHNT, CDR2 YYREEE (reference sequence). V shed 4 bases, J shed 10 bases, and the junction held 8 bases outside the gene matches. Drawing the rest from reference TRBV5-4 and TRBJ1-6, the complete variable domain is ETGVTQSPTHLIKTRGQQVTLRCSSQSGHNTVSWYQQALGQGPQFIFQYYREEENGRGNFPPRFSGLQFPNYSSELNVNALELDDSALYLCASSQGQWGSPLHFGNGTRLTVT.